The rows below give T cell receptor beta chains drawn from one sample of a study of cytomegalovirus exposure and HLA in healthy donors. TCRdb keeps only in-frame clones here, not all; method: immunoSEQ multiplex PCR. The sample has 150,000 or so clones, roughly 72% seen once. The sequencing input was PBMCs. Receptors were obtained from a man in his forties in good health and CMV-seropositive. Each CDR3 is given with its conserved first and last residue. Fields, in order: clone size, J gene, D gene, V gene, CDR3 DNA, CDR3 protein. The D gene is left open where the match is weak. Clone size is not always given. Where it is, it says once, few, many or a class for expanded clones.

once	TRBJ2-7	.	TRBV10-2	TGCGCCAGCAAGTCGCCTTGGACAGAAGACGAGCAGTACTTC	CASKSPWTEDEQYF
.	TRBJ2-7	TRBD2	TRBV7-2	TGTGCCAGCAGCCCCGGGGCGGGGGGCTACGAGCAGTACTTC	CASSPGAGGYEQYF
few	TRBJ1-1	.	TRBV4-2	TGTGCCAGCAGCCAAGGAGTAGCGGGGCTGAACACTGAAGCTTTCTTT	CASSQGVAGLNTEAFF
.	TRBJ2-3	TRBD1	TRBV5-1	TGCGCCAGCAGCGTGACCGGGACAGGGTATGATACGCAGTATTTT	CASSVTGTGYDTQYF
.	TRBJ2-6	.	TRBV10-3	TGTGCCATCAGTGAGACGTCCCGGGACAAGTCTGGGGCCAACGTCCTGACTTTC	CAISETSRDKSGANVLTF
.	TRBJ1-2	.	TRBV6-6	TGTGCCAGCAGGTCGCGTGAAGCCCGCTATGGCTACACCTTC	CASRSREARYGYTF
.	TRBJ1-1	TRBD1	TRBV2	TGTGCCAGCAGATACAGGGGGATGAACACTGAAGCTTTCTTT	CASRYRGMNTEAFF
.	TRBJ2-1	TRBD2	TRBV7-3	TGTGCCAGCAGCTCCACCCACCTAGCGGGGCTCAACAATGAGCAGTTCTTC	CASSSTHLAGLNNEQFF
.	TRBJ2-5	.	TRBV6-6	TGTGCCAGCAGTTCGCGTCCGGGTTTTCAAGAGACCCAGTACTTC	CASSSRPGFQETQYF
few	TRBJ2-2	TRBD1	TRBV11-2	TGTGCCAGCAGCTTAGGACAGGGGGGCATGAACACCGGGGAGCTGTTTTTT	CASSLGQGGMNTGELFF
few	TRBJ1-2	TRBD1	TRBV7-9	TGTTCCAGTCGAGCGGCTCCGGACAGGGGGCCTGGCTACACCTTC	CSSRAAPDRGPGYTF
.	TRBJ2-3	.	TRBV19	TGTGCCAGTCGGGGAGGCACAGATACGCAGTATTTT	CASRGGTDTQYF
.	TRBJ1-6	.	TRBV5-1	TGCGCCAGCAGCTTAACACAGGATTCACCCCTCCACTTT	CASSLTQDSPLHF
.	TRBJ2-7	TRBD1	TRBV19	TGTGCCAGTAGTATGGGGACAGGGGGGCTCTACGAGCAGTACTTC	CASSMGTGGLYEQYF
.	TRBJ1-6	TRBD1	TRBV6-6	TGTGCCAGCAGCCCAGCCGGGACAGGGTTCCACTTT	CASSPAGTGFHF
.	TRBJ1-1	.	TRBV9	TGTGCCAGCAGCGTAGGGGCAGGGGACCCCTGGGCTGAAGCTTTCTTT	CASSVGAGDPWAEAFF
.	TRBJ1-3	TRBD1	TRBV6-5	TGTGCCAGCAGTTATTCGAAGGGGGCGCACGGAAACACCATATATTTT	CASSYSKGAHGNTIYF
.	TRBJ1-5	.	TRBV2	TGTGCCAGCAGTGACGGACAGCTAAATCAGCCCCAGCATTTT	CASSDGQLNQPQHF
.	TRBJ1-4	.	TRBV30	TGTGCCTGGAGTAACTCAGGGGTGGGTGAAAAACTGTTTTTT	CAWSNSGVGEKLFF
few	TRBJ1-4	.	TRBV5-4	TGTGCCAGCAGCTTGGAGGGAGCCGAGGGTGAAAAACTGTTTTTT	CASSLEGAEGEKLFF
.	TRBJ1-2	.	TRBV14	TGTGCCAGCAGCCAAGCGACCCGGGATGGCTACACCTTC	CASSQATRDGYTF
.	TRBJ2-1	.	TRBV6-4	TGTGCCAGCAGTGCCCTGGGAGGGGGCAATGAGCAGTTCTTC	CASSALGGGNEQFF
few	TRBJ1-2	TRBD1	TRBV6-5	TGTGCCAGCGGTAGGACAGGCCCTAACTATGGCTACACCTTC	CASGRTGPNYGYTF
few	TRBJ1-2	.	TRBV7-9	TGTGCCAGCAGCATCCTGGACTGTGGCTACACCTTC	CASSILDCGYTF
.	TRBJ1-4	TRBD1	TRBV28	TGTGCCAGCAGGAGGGGGCCGAACGAAAAACTGTTTTTT	CASRRGPNEKLFF
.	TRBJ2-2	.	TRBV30	TGTGCCTGGGGACGCCCACTAGGATCCGGGGAGCTGTTTTTT	CAWGRPLGSGELFF
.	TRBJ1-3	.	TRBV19	TGTGCCAGTAGTACCCTCCGACAGTCCTACTCTGGAAACACCATATATTTT	CASSTLRQSYSGNTIYF
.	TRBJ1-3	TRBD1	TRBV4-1	TGCGCCAGCAGCCAAGATAACGGTGCAGGGGGCGGAAACACCATATATTTT	CASSQDNGAGGGNTIYF
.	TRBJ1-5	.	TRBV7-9	TGTGCCAGCACCCAGGTGGGCGATCAGCCCCAGCATTTT	CASTQVGDQPQHF
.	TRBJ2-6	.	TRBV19	TGTGCCAGTAGTATGGGAGAGCTCTCTGGGGCCAACGTCCTGACTTTC	CASSMGELSGANVLTF
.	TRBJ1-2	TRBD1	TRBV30	TGTGCCTGGAGAGCTGGACAGGGGTATGGCTACACCTTC	CAWRAGQGYGYTF
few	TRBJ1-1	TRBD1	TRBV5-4	TGTGCCAGCAGCCCCTGGACAGGGGGCGGTGAAGCTTTCTTT	CASSPWTGGGEAFF
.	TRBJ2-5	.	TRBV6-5	TGTGCCAGCAGCAAAGACGGGGGGCCCGGGGAGACCCAGTACTTC	CASSKDGGPGETQYF
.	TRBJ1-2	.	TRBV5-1	TGCGCCAGCAGCTTGAGCCGGCGGGGGCTTGCAGGTGGCTACACCTTC	CASSLSRRGLAGGYTF
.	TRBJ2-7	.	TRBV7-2	TGTGCCAGCAGCTTAACGAACAGGGTTACCTACGAGCAGTACTTC	CASSLTNRVTYEQYF
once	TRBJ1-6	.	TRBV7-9	TGTGCCAGCAGCTTGCAGGCGCCAAATTCACCCCTCCACTTT	CASSLQAPNSPLHF
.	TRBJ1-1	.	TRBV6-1	TGTGCCAGCAGTGGGGGAGATGGGGTAAGGGTAGCTTTCTTT	CASSGGDGVRVAFF
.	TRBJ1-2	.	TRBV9	TGTGCCAGCAGCGCCGTAGGGGGGGGGCGGACTTCTAACTATGGCTACACCTTC	CASSAVGGGRTSNYGYTF
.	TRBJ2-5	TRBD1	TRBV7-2	TGTGCCAGCAGCTTAGGGTGGGCAGGGGGCGAAGAGACCCAGTACTTC	CASSLGWAGGEETQYF
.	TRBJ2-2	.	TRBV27	TGTGCCAGCAGTTTGGGGCAGGCCTCGAACACCGGGGAGCTGTTTTTT	CASSLGQASNTGELFF
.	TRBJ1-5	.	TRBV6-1	TGTGCCAGCAGAAAACACAATAGCAATCAGCCCCAGCATTTT	CASRKHNSNQPQHF
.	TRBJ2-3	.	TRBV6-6	TGTGCCAGCAGCTCCCGGCGCCAGGTTCCGGATACGCAGTATTTT	CASSSRRQVPDTQYF
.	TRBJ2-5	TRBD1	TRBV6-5	TGTGCCAGCAGTCCTTGGACAGGGGGCAAGGAGACCCAGTACTTC	CASSPWTGGKETQYF
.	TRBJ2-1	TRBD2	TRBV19	TGTGCCAGTAGCACAAGCGGGGCCGACTACAATGAGCAGTTCTTC	CASSTSGADYNEQFF
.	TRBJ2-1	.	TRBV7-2	TGTGCCAGCAGCTTCTGGAGAGCCAACGATGAGCAGTTCTTC	CASSFWRANDEQFF
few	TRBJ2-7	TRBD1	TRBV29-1	TGCAGCGTTGAGACAGGGATCACCTACGAGCAGTACTTC	CSVETGITYEQYF
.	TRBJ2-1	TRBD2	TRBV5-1	TGCGCCAGCAGCCCCGGAGCGGGGGAGTTCTACAATGAGCAGTTCTTC	CASSPGAGEFYNEQFF
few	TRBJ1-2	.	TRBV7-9	TGTGCCAGCAGCTTCGGGCGGCGGGGTAAAACTAACTATGGCTACACCTTC	CASSFGRRGKTNYGYTF